The source of this T cell receptor beta chain is a study of cytomegalovirus exposure and HLA in healthy donors (dated by TCRdb to 2016 to 2017). Broadly, across the study: An earlier analysis of some 550 of the donors reported approximately 290 Gb of sequence data and 100 million to 140 million unique TCR beta sequences from 150 million to 200 million T cells. To predict cytomegalovirus infection status, the study combined high-throughput TCR immunosequencing, statistical association of individual TCRs with disease status, and machine learning. All discovery cohort repertoires had been generated on a single sequencing platform. A handful of DR-DQ haplotypes were handled as single units for association and clustering because linkage in the cohort was strong. Rather than using new phenotypic data, the later analysis identified candidate immune exposures from TCR beta sequences and from how often those sequences occurred across donors. The study profiled the T cell repertoires of about 720 subjects by immunosequencing and related them to cytomegalovirus serostatus. HLA typing included class I and class II loci at four-digit resolution. About 300 gigabases of sequencing data and around 85 million unique TCR sequences made up an early release that covered nearly 650 HLA-typed donors. Among 398 genotyped donors of the cohort, an average of about 240,000 unique TCR beta nucleotide sequences were sequenced per donor, approximately 20% of them non-productive. In an earlier analysis of 587 of the donors, high-throughput TCR beta sequencing was used to judge whether each TCR beta V gene segment behaved as functional or pseudogenic. Besides the first cohort of some 670 subjects, a separate validation cohort made up of over 100 different subjects was used. Genome-wide SNP genotypes for about 65% of the 666 donors were used in a later genetic analysis, which treated that subset as a discovery cohort. Among the roughly 370 genotyped donors, roughly 80% belonged to the genetic ancestry cluster associated with self-reported Caucasian donors. The study aimed to test whether signatures of past pathogen exposure could be identified by cataloging public T cell receptors. In a later analysis, previously published TCR beta repertoires from more than 500 donors were re-analyzed and high-resolution HLA genotyping was added so that TCR occurrence patterns could be studied. The number of donors typed differed by locus, with about 620-630 for A, B, C, DRB1 and DQB1, approximately 500 for DQA1, nearly 610 for DPA1, and 472 for DPB1. Donor age, sex, ethnicity and CMV serostatus were collected together with the repertoire data.

With respect to this clone: Its antigen is unknown. No much larger clonotype is one base removed from it; base qualities were not supplied.

The germline V gene (reference sequence) provides CDR1 LNHNV and CDR2 YYDKDF. V gives up 2 bases and J gives up 4 bases, and the segment between their germline ends measures 8 bases. There are 13 amino acids in the CDR3, from cysteine to phenylalanine inclusive. The DNA shown is the 39-base CDR3, in frame from base 1. Preparation of the library involved the immunoSEQ multiplex PCR assay. The multiplex PCR relied on a mix of 60 forward primers for TCR Vbeta segments and 13 reverse primers for TCR Jbeta segments. The CDR3 region of rearranged TCR beta genes was amplified from genomic DNA with a multiplex PCR assay. Amplified TCR beta libraries were sequenced as 87-base-pair reads on the Illumina HiSeq System. In the authors' own workflow: A later analysis counted approximately 76 million unique TCR beta chains across the 650 to 700 repertoires, and roughly 11 million of these chains were shared by at least two donors. To remove PCR and sequencing errors, raw reads were error-corrected and collapsed into unique sequences using a nearest-neighbor algorithm that merged closely related sequences. CDR3 sequences were aligned to IMGT reference sequences to assign V, D and J gene segments. For a sequence to be retained, a match of at least six nucleotides to both a V gene segment and a J gene segment was required. A rearrangement counted as productive if the CDR3 had no stop codons and remained in frame with V and J, and every other rearrangement counted as non-productive. CDR3 was defined by IMGT convention, running from the second conserved V-encoded cysteine to the conserved J-encoded phenylalanine. Sequences without an unambiguous match to a single V gene segment were excluded from the earlier analysis of several hundred of the donors. An earlier analysis of fewer than 650 of the donors classified V segments as functional when productive rearrangements were above 56.7% and as segregating when the standard deviation between donors was above 5%. To diagnose cytomegalovirus status from the catalog of TCR beta chain sequences, a statistical classification framework was built. In a later analysis, TCR nucleotide sequences were compared against IMGT/GENE-DB human TR gene sequences so that V and J genes could be assigned. In a later analysis, CDR3 sequences and most-parsimonious VDJ recombination scenarios were assigned using the TCRdist pipeline. In a later analysis, each TCR beta chain was defined by its CDR3 amino acid sequence together with its V-gene family, and reads without a unique V-gene family were excluded. In a later analysis, around 600 highly shared, low-generation-probability nucleotide sequences were removed to address suspected cross-contamination and a sequencing artifact. A later analysis calculated a clonal expansion index for each public chain from normalized within-repertoire ranks of inferred template counts. Generation probabilities in a later analysis came from a VDJ recombination model fitted to out-of-frame rearrangements, and those results were checked against IGoR. A later analysis scored TCR-TCR, TCR-HLA and TCR-CMV co-occurrence with hypergeometric tests, applying a repertoire-size bias correction to TCR pairs. To estimate false discovery rates, a later analysis permuted the HLA or CMV assignments 20 times. In a later analysis, co-occurring TCRs were grouped using DBSCAN, with TCRdist sequence similarity added in when clustering inside HLA-allele-positive subsets. Repertoires with fewer than 30,000 or more than 120,000 public chains, plus five repertoires with anomalous nucleotide sharing, were excluded from co-occurrence clustering. TCRdb carries this immuneACCESS record with in-frame sequences only. Its versions omit some clonotypes, under half of them owing to an unresolved V gene in the studies checked, with the rest unexplained. That table gives V, J and clone size, and the DNA gave D and trimming. The sample includes some 120,000 clones, with about 80% observed a single time. The ten largest clones represent about 2.7% of the sample.

In total, fewer than 750 healthy bone marrow donors made up the cohort. All cohort members were sampled while nominally healthy, although unrecorded immune exposures were likely present. The donor tested CMV seropositive and was one of the 289 seropositive cohort members. A peripheral blood sample was provided by each donor, and peripheral blood mononuclear cells were used for TCR beta sequencing. The Qiagen DNeasy Blood Extraction Kit was used to extract genomic DNA from the blood cell samples. Results and caveats for the whole study, not just this receptor: According to the authors, the approach could potentially be generalized to other disease states and immunological phenotypes. In this cohort, only TCR beta chains were sequenced, and detectable features were limited by the absence of alpha or paired-chain data. A further reported finding was that TCR beta sequences accurately predicted the HLA-A and HLA-B alleles for most subjects in the first cohort. The earlier analysis of 587 of the donors excluded fewer than 20 rarely observed V segments, including chromosome 9 orphons, because counts were too low. Most TCR sequences were observed very rarely across donors, whereas some public TCRs were present in many individuals. In both the original and validation cohorts, the classifier was reported to diagnose cytomegalovirus status with high specificity and sensitivity. In a later analysis, the rate of TCR association differed among HLA loci, with DRB1 alleles having the most associated TCRs and HLA-C alleles having the fewest. Some IMGT-functional V segments, including TRBV6-2 and TRBV6-3, could not be told apart with the 87-base-pair reads, so those segments were excluded. In a later analysis, several top co-occurrence clusters were reported to appear linked to parvovirus B19, influenza, CMV and Epstein-Barr virus. When HLA alleles, especially DR and DQ, strongly co-occurred, attributing TCR associations to individual alleles was difficult. An earlier analysis of around 500 of the donors showed that most TCR beta V segments appeared in productive rearrangements either about 87% or about 30% of the time, which broadly matched IMGT annotations. A later analysis found that HLA-associated TCR beta chains were more clonally expanded and had lower generation probabilities than equally common non-associated chains. HLA typing was unavailable for some donors at each locus, so association tests used only the typed subset. According to a later genetic analysis, donors in an Asian-associated ancestry cluster had fewer N-insertions in productive TCRs than the roughly 670-donor mean. The only immune exposure information available for the cohort was CMV serostatus. Linkage disequilibrium might explain the correlated functional status among segregating V segments, but an unknown experimental factor could not be excluded. In vitro tests confirmed that a few of the cytomegalovirus-associated TCR beta chains recognize cytomegalovirus antigens. Specific HLA alleles were associated with more than 15,000 TCR beta sequences at a false discovery rate of 0.05 in a later analysis. A group of highly shared sequence variants was considered likely to be a technical artifact of the sequencing pipeline. In a later genetic analysis, a missense DCLRE1C variant was associated with V-gene and J-gene trimming of TCR beta chains, and the association was replicated in an independent cohort. Roughly uniform sequencing depth across donors was assumed in presence/absence analyses, although this assumption may not hold. A total of 150 to 200 TCR beta chains were listed by the study as associated with cytomegalovirus. In a later analysis, most CMV-associated TCR beta chains were found to appear HLA-restricted, with HLA associations seemingly driven largely by CMV exposure.

The chain links TRBV15 with TRBJ1-2; no D segment can be confidently identified. The clonotype originates from a woman younger than 35 in good health and CMV-seropositive. The sequenced sample consisted of PBMCs. The CDR3 amino acid sequence is: CATSRNPIYGYTF. The DNA is TGTGCCACCAGCAGAAATCCCATCTATGGCTACACCTTC.